These 31 T cell receptor beta chains were all obtained from the same sample, sequenced in a study of CD8 T cells in Susac syndrome. Roughly 0.45 to 1 ug RNA was reverse transcribed with random hexamers. TCRdb called the immunoSEQ multiplex PCR reads again in MiXCR, with one record for every CDR3 protein. There are 200,000 or so distinct CDR3 sequences in the sample; around 95% occur only once, and approximately 0.1% lies in the top ten. The sequencing sample was made of CD4+ T cells from PBMCs. The receptors derive from a human donor with Susac syndrome.

The chain recombines TRBV7-9 with TRBJ1-1; the D is unclear. Germline-derived CDR1 and CDR2 are SEHNR and FQNEAQ (reference sequence). The CDR3 has 13 residues. Trimming removed 5 bases from V and 4 bases from J, with 11 bases in between. In DNA, the CDR3 is TGTGCCAGCAGCCCTCTGTCGGCCACTGAAGCTTTCTTT. Translating gives CASSPLSATEAFF.

This chain connects TRBV9 to TRBJ2-3; D is undetermined. The CDR3 has 14 residues. Per germline, CDR1 SGDLS and CDR2 YYNGEE. Trimming left V 4 bases short and J 5 bases short, with 14 bases between. CDR3 loop: CASSLLPVGDTQYF. The CDR3 DNA sequence: TGTGCCAGCAGCCTACTGCCCGTCGGAGATACGCAGTATTTT. Together with reference TRBV9 and TRBJ2-3, the CDR3 gives the full variable domain: DSGVTQTPKHLITATGQRVTLRCSPRSGDLSVYWYQQSLDQGLQFLIQYYNGEERAKGNILERFSAQQFPDLHSELNLSSLELGDSALYFCASSLLPVGDTQYFGPGTRLTVL.

The gene calls are TRBV18 and TRBJ1-6, with D unresolved. From germline, CDR1 is KGHSH and CDR2 LQKENI. The CDR3 spans 12 residues. The ends were cut back, 4 bases at V and 10 bases at J, with 8 bases in the middle. CDR3 sequence: CASSLEKSPLHF. As DNA, the CDR3 is TGTGCCAGCTCACTTGAGAAGTCACCCCTCCACTTT.

The chain couples TRBV30 to TRBJ2-5, with a weak D call TRBD2 (5 bases). The germline V gene encodes CDR1 GTSNPN and CDR2 SVGIG (reference sequence). Deletions cut 3 bases from V and 3 bases from J, with 11 bases between. The CDR3 runs to 13 residues. The CDR3 nucleotides read TGTGCCTGGAGGGTCGGACTCAAAGAGACCCAGTACTTC. Translation: CAWRVGLKETQYF.

The chain uses TRBV3-1 and TRBJ2-2; unclear D gene. Trimming took 0 bases from V and 2 from J, leaving 7 bases between them. There are 15 residues in the CDR3. Germline V lookup: CDR1 LGHDT, CDR2 YNNKEL (reference sequence). This CDR3 reads CASSQELTNTGELFF. CDR3 in DNA: TGTGCCAGCAGCCAAGAACTTACTAACACCGGGGAGCTGTTTTTT.

This chain connects TRBV29-1 to TRBJ2-3; D is uncertain. There are 12 residues in the CDR3. The V end was cut by 0 bases, the J end by 6 bases, with 7 bases between. Germline-derived CDR1 and CDR2 are SQVTM and ANQGSEA. The CDR3 here is CSVEDKPDTQYF. The CDR3 region has the DNA TGCAGCGTTGAAGATAAGCCGGATACGCAGTATTTT.

This clonotype was recorded once. The CDR3 DNA sequence: TGTGCCTGGAGTTTTGGGATTCACGAGCAGTACTTC. It codes for CAWSFGIHEQYF. The chain recombines TRBV30 with TRBJ2-7; no reliable D call. The CDR3 is made up of 12 amino acids. Germline V gene sequence: CDR1 GTSNPN, CDR2 SVGIG (reference sequence). Trimming left V 2 bases short and J 5 bases short, with 10 bases between.

This chain uses TRBV23-1 with TRBJ1-5; D not resolved. TRBV23-1 is known as an ORF, though its function is uncertain. This CDR3 comprises 14 residues. V lost 0 bases and J lost 3, with 6 bases in between. The CDR3 spells CASSQSEANQPQHF. The CDR3, as DNA: TGCGCCAGCAGTCAATCGGAGGCCAATCAGCCCCAGCATTTT.

V is TRBV12-3 or TRBV12-4 and J is TRBJ1-2; 8 bases match TRBD1. The CDR3 extends over 16 amino acids. V lost 7 bases and J lost 4; bases outside the gene matches: 14. Here the CDR3 reads CASTPGQALLSYGYTF. CDR3 in DNA: TGTGCCAGCACCCCGGGACAGGCCCTTCTATCCTATGGCTACACCTTC.

The table lists this clonotype with a count of one. This CDR3 is CSVEALEQGAEQFF. The CDR3 nucleotides read TGCAGCGTTGAAGCGCTTGAACAGGGGGCTGAGCAGTTCTTC. The V gene is TRBV29-1, the J gene TRBJ2-1; TRBD1 agrees at 9 bases. The V gene end was trimmed by 1 base and the J gene end by 9 bases; junction bases not matched to a gene: 7. In germline, CDR1 is SQVTM, CDR2 ANQGSEA. The CDR3 loop spans 14 amino acids.

The chain employs TRBV28 and TRBJ2-7; D may be TRBD2 (6 bases). This CDR3 is built from 14 residues. V lost 5 bases and J 8 bases, leaving 19 bases between the germline ends. CDR1 is MDHEN and CDR2 is SYDVKM in the germline V gene. The CDR3 spells CASSRGANGLKQYF. The CDR3 nucleotides read TGTGCCAGCAGTCGCGGGGCCAACGGGCTCAAGCAGTACTTC.

CDR3 sequence: CASSLGFSGWGQPQHF. CDR3 sequence (DNA): TGCGCCAGCAGCTTGGGGTTTTCAGGGTGGGGACAGCCCCAGCATTTT. This chain uses TRBV5-1 with TRBJ1-5; TRBD1 might be the D (5 bases). Germline CDR1 and CDR2: SGHRS and YFSETQ. CDR3 length equals 16 residues. V lost 0 bases and J lost 7, with 17 bases in between. Based on the CDR3 plus reference TRBV5-1 and TRBJ1-5, the full variable domain is KAGVTQTPRYLIKTRGQQVTLSCSPISGHRSVSWYQQTPGQGLQFLFEYFSETQRNKGNFPGRFSGRQFSNSRSEMNVSTLELGDSALYLCASSLGFSGWGQPQHFGDGTRLSIL.

This sequence joins TRBV30 and TRBJ1-2; 7 bases are shared with TRBD1. Germline V gene lookup returns CDR1 GTSNPN and CDR2 SVGIG (reference sequence). The CDR3 runs 13 residues. Trimming took 1 base from V and 2 from J; bases not matched to a gene: 1. CDR3 region: CAWSATGNYGYTF. The CDR3 DNA follows: TGTGCCTGGAGTGCGACAGGGAACTATGGCTACACCTTC.

The J gene is TRBJ1-3, the V gene TRBV4-1; D perhaps matches TRBD1 (5 bases). CDR3 length: 15 residues. Between the trimmed V and J ends, which lost 0 bases and 2 bases, there was a span of 8 bases. Germline V gives CDR1 MGHRA, CDR2 YSYEKL. The CDR3 DNA follows: TGCGCCAGCAGCCAAGATCCGGGACCTGGAAACACCATATATTTT. Its protein product is CASSQDPGPGNTIYF.

V and J are TRBV30 and TRBJ2-7; no definite D call. CDR1 is GTSNPN and CDR2 is SVGIG in the germline V gene (reference sequence). The CDR3 spans 14 residues. The V end was cut by 3 bases, the J end by 3 bases, with 15 bases between. The DNA for the CDR3 is TGTGCCTGGAGGCAAAGGGCGCAGAGCTACGAGCAGTACTTC. Encoded protein: CAWRQRAQSYEQYF. The variable domain in full, with the rest retrieved from reference TRBV30 and TRBJ2-7, is SQTIHQWPATLVQPVGSPLSLECTVEGTSNPNLYWYRQAAGRGLQLLFYSVGIGQISSEVPQNLSASRPQDRQFILSSKKLLLSDSGFYLCAWRQRAQSYEQYFGPGTRLTVT.

The J gene is TRBJ1-2, the V gene TRBV20-1, with 9 bases aligning to TRBD1. The CDR3 contains 10 residues. V lost 7 bases and J lost 6; bases outside the gene matches: 0. Germline V lookup: CDR1 DFQATT, CDR2 SNEGSKA (reference sequence). CDR3 in amino acids: CSGDRDGYTF. The CDR3 nucleotides read TGCAGTGGGGACAGGGATGGCTACACCTTC.

Written as DNA, the CDR3 is TGCAGTGCTAGACCTGACTCGAGCTCCTATAATTCACCCCTCCACTTT. Encoded protein: CSARPDSSSYNSPLHF. The rearrangement links TRBV20-1 to TRBJ1-6; no clear D gene. This CDR3 comprises 16 residues. V gave up 2 bases and J gave up 0 bases, with 11 bases separating them. The germline V gene has CDR1 DFQATT and CDR2 SNEGSKA (reference sequence).

This chain connects TRBV29-1 to TRBJ2-2; D is possibly TRBD1 (6 bases). Germline lookup yields CDR1 SQVTM and CDR2 ANQGSEA. V dropped 4 bases and J dropped 2 bases, with 11 bases sitting between them. The CDR3 length is 14 residues. CDR3 region: CSVGGTLNTGELFF. As DNA, the CDR3 is TGCAGCGTTGGAGGGACACTAAACACCGGGGAGCTGTTTTTT.

The CDR3 region is CASRLAGDRYNEQFF. CDR3 nucleotides: TGTGCCAGCAGACTAGCGGGGGATCGCTACAATGAGCAGTTCTTC. This rearrangement joins TRBV5-4 to TRBJ2-1; 11 bases fit TRBD2. The CDR3 spans 15 residues. The V segment lost 5 bases and the J segment 3 bases; nucleotides outside the gene matches: 4. CDR1 and CDR2 from the germline V gene are SGHNT and YYREEE (reference sequence).

The chain couples TRBV5-1 to TRBJ2-6; 7 nucleotides match TRBD2. Trimming at V came to 2 bases and at J to 1 base, leaving 3 bases not matched to a gene. The CDR3 runs 16 residues. Germline V gene lookup returns CDR1 SGHRS and CDR2 YFSETQ. CDR3 amino acids: CASSLMGGSGANVLTF. CDR3 sequence (DNA): TGCGCCAGCAGCTTAATGGGGGGGTCTGGGGCCAACGTCCTGACTTTC. The entire variable domain, with the rest obtained from reference TRBV5-1 and TRBJ2-6, is as follows: KAGVTQTPRYLIKTRGQQVTLSCSPISGHRSVSWYQQTPGQGLQFLFEYFSETQRNKGNFPGRFSGRQFSNSRSEMNVSTLELGDSALYLCASSLMGGSGANVLTFGAGSRLTVL.

The count of this clonotype is one. The rearrangement uses TRBV5-4 and TRBJ2-7, with no clear D. This CDR3 is built from 14 residues. V was clipped by 0 bases and J by 0 bases, with 7 bases between them. Germline V gene data show CDR1 as SGHNT and CDR2 as YYREEE (reference sequence). CDR3 nucleotide sequence: TGTGCCAGCAGCTTGGATTTCGGCTCCTACGAGCAGTACTTC. Its protein is CASSLDFGSYEQYF.

The genes are TRBV6-5 and TRBJ2-7, with D perhaps TRBD1 or TRBD2 (5 bases each). The germline V gene has CDR1 MNHEY and CDR2 SVGAGI. V dropped 2 bases and J dropped 3 bases, with 14 bases sitting between them. The length of the CDR3 is 15 residues. The CDR3 loop is CASSYVRDLGYEQYF. Here the CDR3 DNA reads TGTGCCAGCAGTTACGTACGGGACCTCGGCTACGAGCAGTACTTC.

V usage is TRBV4-2 and J usage is TRBJ1-2; D gene uncertain. Trimming cost V 0 bases and J 4 bases, with 9 bases left between them. The CDR3 is 14 residues long. The germline V gene has CDR1 LGHNA and CDR2 YNFKEQ. The CDR3 reads CASSQEGFGYGYTF. In DNA form, the CDR3 reads TGTGCCAGCAGCCAAGAGGGTTTTGGCTATGGCTACACCTTC.

The rearrangement joins TRBV29-1 to TRBJ2-5, with 8 bases that match TRBD2. CDR1 is SQVTM and CDR2 is ANQGSEA in the germline V gene. There are 14 residues in the CDR3. The junction had 8 bases not matched to a gene; V was cut back by 3 bases and J by 5 bases. This CDR3 reads CSVEAPGGPETQYF. In DNA form, the CDR3 reads TGCAGCGTTGAGGCCCCGGGGGGGCCTGAGACCCAGTACTTC.

The rearrangement links TRBV29-1 to TRBJ2-3; D perhaps matches TRBD2 (6 bases). The V gene lost 2 bases and the J gene lost 5 bases, with 11 bases spanning the gap. The CDR3 spans 13 residues. CDR1 is SQVTM, CDR2 ANQGSEA, per germline. CDR3: CSVESMGGDTQYF. CDR3 coding DNA: TGCAGCGTTGAATCGATGGGGGGAGATACGCAGTATTTT.

The J gene is TRBJ2-7, the V gene TRBV2; weak D call: TRBD2 (6 bases). V was shortened by 6 bases and J by 6 bases, with 12 bases between the two germline ends. CDR1 SNHLY and CDR2 FYNNEI come from the germline V gene. This CDR3 spans 12 amino acids. DNA of the CDR3: TGTGCCAGCAGACGACTAGTCCCCGAGCAGTACTTC. Amino acids: CASRRLVPEQYF. Complete variable domain (other parts from reference TRBV2 and TRBJ2-7): EPEVTQTPSHQVTQMGQEVILRCVPISNHLYFYWYRQILGQKVEFLVSFYNNEISEKSEIFDDQFSVERPDGSNFTLKIRSTKLEDSAMYFCASRRLVPEQYFGPGTRLTVT.

This clonotype showed up just once. The chain carries TRBV7-2 and TRBJ2-5, with unresolved D. The germline V gene has CDR1 SGHTA and CDR2 FQGNSA. V was cut by 4 bases and J by 1 base, with 13 bases left in between. This CDR3 contains 15 residues. The CDR3 here is CASSYSSNFQETQYF. The DNA for the CDR3 is TGTGCCAGCAGCTACTCTTCGAATTTCCAAGAGACCCAGTACTTC.

The chain carries TRBV12-3 or TRBV12-4 and TRBJ1-2; the D is unclear. The CDR3 consists of 12 residues. Trimming took off 6 bases at V and 3 bases at J, with 8 bases between the two ends. CDR3 residues: CASSPNDYGYTF. In DNA, the CDR3 is TGTGCCAGCAGCCCCAACGACTATGGCTACACCTTC.

The V gene is TRBV2, the J gene TRBJ2-1; 8 bases map to TRBD1. J gave up 6 bases and V 8 bases, and 3 bases lay outside the gene matches. CDR1 is SNHLY, CDR2 FYNNEI, per germline. This CDR3 region has 12 residues. The DNA for the CDR3 is TGTGCCAGCCAGGGACAGGCCAATGAGCAGTTCTTC. Translated, it gives CASQGQANEQFF.

The rearrangement joins TRBV23-1 to TRBJ1-2; D not resolved. TRBV23-1 counts as an open reading frame of uncertain function. V was shortened by 0 bases and J by 3 bases, with 11 bases between the two germline ends. The CDR3 spans 15 residues. CDR3 bases: TGCGCCAGCAGTCAATCAGGCCAGGACCACTATGGCTACACCTTC. Protein sequence: CASSQSGQDHYGYTF.

This clonotype was seen only once. This sequence joins TRBV7-2 and TRBJ1-6; D uncertain. The V end lost 5 bases, the J end lost 4 bases, and 9 bases lay between the germline ends. The CDR3 sequence is 14 residues long. Per germline, CDR1 SGHTA and CDR2 FQGNSA. The DNA for the CDR3 is TGTGCCAGCAGCACCGACGGTTATAATTCACCCCTCCACTTT. Encoded protein: CASSTDGYNSPLHF.